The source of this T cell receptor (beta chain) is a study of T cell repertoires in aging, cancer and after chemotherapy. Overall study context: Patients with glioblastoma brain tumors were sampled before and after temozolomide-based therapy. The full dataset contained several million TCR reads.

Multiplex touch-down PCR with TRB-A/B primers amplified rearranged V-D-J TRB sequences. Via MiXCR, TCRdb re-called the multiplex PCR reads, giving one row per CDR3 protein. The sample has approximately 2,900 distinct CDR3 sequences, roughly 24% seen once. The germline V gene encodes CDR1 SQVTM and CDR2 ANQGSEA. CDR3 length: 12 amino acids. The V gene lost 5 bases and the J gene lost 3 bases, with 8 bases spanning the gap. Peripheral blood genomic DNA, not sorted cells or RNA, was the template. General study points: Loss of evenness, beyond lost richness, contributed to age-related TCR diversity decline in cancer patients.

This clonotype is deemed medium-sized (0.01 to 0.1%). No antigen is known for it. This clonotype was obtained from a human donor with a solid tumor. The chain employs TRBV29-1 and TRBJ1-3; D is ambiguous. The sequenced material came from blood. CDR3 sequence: CSVRRGGNTIYF. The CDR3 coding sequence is TGCAGCGTTAGGCGCGGTGGAAACACCATATATTTT.